The clone carrying this T cell receptor beta chain has only a few counts. Each CDR3 protein gets one entry after TCRdb re-called the RACE reads with MiXCR. The profile shows about 61,000 distinct CDR3 sequences, about 7% of them singletons. This entry comes from a study of human T cells and chemical hapten exposure. Time point given: pre-sensitization, week 0. Treatment meaning: therapeutic diphenylcyclopropenone sensitization with weekly scalp DPC. V lost 4 bases, J lost 2 bases, and 5 bases stayed unmatched. The V gene's germline CDR1 is KGHSH and CDR2 LQKENI. CDR3 length equals 14 residues. V is TRBV18 and J is TRBJ2-7, with 7 bases aligning to TRBD1. This clonotype was sampled from a woman aged 25 to 39 with alopecia areata. Some clones in this sample may be carry-over from other donors' samples. Here the sequenced sample was whole blood, taken in connection with sensitization to the hapten diphenylcyclopropenone (DPC). The CDR3 loop is CASSHRDSPYEQYF. In DNA form, the CDR3 reads TGTGCCAGCTCACATAGGGACAGCCCCTACGAGCAGTACTTC.